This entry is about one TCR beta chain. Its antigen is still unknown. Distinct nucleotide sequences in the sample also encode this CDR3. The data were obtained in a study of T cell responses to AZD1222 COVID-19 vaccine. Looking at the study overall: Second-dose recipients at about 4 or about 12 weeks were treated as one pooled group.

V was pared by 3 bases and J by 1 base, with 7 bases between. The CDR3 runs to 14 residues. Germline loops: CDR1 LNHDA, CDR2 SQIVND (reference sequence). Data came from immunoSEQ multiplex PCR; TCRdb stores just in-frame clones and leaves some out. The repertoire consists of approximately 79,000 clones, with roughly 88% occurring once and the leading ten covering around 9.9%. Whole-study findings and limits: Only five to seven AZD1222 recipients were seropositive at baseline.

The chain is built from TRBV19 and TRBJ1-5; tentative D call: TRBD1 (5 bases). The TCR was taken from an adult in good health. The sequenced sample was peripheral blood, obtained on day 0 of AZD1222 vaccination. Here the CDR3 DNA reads TGTGCCAGTAGTATTCAGGGAAGCAATCAGCCCCAGCATTTT. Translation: CASSIQGSNQPQHF. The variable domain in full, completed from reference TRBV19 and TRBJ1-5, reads DGGITQSPKYLFRKEGQNVTLSCEQNLNHDAMYWYRQDPGQGLRLIYYSQIVNDFQKGDIAEGYSVSREKKESFPLTVTSAQKNPTAFYLCASSIQGSNQPQHFGDGTRLSIL.